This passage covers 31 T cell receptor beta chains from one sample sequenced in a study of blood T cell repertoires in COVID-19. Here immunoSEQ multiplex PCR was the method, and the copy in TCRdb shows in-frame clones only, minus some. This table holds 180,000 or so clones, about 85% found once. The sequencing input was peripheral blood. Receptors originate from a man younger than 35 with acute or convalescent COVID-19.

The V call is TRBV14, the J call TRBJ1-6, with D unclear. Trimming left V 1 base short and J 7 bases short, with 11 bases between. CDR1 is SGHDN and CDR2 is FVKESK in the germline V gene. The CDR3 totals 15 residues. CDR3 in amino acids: CASSQAGFTNSPLHF. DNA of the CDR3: TGTGCCAGCAGCCAAGCCGGGTTCACGAATTCACCCCTCCACTTT.

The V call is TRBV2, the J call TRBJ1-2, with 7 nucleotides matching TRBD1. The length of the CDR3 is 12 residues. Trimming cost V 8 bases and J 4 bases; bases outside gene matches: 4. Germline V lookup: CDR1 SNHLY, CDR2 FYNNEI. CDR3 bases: TGTGCCAGCGGGGACAGATCCTATGGCTACACCTTC. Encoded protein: CASGDRSYGYTF.

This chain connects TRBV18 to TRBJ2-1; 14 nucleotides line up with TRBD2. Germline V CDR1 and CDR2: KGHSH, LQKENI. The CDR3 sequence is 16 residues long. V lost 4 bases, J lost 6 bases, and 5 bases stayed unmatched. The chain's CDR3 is CASSRRTSGGFNEQFF. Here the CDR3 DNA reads TGTGCCAGCTCACGGAGGACTAGCGGGGGGTTCAATGAGCAGTTCTTC.

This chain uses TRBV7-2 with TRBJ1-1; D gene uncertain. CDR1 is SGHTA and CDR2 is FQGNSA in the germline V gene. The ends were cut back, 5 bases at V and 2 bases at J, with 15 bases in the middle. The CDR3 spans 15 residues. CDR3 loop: CASSLRSLRNTEAFF. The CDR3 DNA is TGTGCCAGCAGCCTAAGGAGCCTTCGAAACACTGAAGCTTTCTTT. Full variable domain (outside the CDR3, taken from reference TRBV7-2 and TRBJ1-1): GAGVSQSPSNKVTEKGKDVELRCDPISGHTALYWYRQSLGQGLEFLIYFQGNSAPDKSGLPSDRFSAERTGGSVSTLTIQRTQQEDSAVYLCASSLRSLRNTEAFFGQGTRLTVV.

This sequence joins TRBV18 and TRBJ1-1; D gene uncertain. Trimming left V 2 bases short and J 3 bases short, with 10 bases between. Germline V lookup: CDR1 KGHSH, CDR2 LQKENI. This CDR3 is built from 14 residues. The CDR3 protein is CASSPYSVDTEAFF. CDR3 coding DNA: TGTGCCAGCTCACCATATTCGGTTGACACTGAAGCTTTCTTT.

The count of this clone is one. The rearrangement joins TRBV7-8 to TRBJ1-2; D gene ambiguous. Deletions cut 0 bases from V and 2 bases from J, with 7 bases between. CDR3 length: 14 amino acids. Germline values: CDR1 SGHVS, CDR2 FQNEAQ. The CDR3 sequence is CASSLAEANYGYTF. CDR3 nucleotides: TGTGCCAGCAGCTTAGCCGAGGCAAACTATGGCTACACCTTC.

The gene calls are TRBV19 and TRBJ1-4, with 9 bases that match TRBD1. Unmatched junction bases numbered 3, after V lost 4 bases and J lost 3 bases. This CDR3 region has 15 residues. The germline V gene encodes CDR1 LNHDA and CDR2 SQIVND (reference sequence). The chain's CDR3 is CASSTGQGSNEKLFF. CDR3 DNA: TGTGCCAGTAGTACGGGACAGGGTTCTAATGAAAAACTGTTTTTT.

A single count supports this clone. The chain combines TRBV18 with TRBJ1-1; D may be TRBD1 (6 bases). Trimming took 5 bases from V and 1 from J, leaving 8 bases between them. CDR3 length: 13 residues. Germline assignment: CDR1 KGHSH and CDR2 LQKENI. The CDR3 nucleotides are TGTGCCAGCTCAGGGACACCGAACACTGAAGCTTTCTTT. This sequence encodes CASSGTPNTEAFF.

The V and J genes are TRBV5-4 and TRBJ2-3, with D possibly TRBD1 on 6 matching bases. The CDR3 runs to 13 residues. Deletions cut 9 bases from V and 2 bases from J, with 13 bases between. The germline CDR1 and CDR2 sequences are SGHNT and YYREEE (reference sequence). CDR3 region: CATQKGDTDTQYF. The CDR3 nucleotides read TGTGCCACCCAAAAGGGGGACACAGATACGCAGTATTTT.

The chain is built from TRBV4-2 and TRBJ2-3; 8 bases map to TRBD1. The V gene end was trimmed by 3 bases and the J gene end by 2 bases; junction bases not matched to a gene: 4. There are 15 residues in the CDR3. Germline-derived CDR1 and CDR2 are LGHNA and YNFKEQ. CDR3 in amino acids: CASSHGDRNTDTQYF. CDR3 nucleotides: TGTGCCAGCAGCCACGGGGACAGGAACACAGATACGCAGTATTTT.

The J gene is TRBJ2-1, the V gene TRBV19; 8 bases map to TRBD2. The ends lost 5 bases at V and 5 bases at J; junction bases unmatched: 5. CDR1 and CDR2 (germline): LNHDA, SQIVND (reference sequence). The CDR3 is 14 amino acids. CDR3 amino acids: CASSPSGGNNEQFF. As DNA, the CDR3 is TGTGCCAGTAGTCCCTCGGGGGGGAACAATGAGCAGTTCTTC.

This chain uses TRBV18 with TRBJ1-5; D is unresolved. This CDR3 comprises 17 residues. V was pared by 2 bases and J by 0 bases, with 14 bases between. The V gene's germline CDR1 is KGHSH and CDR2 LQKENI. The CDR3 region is CASSPIPGLNSNQPQHF. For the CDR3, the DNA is TGTGCCAGCTCACCAATTCCAGGACTGAATAGCAATCAGCCCCAGCATTTT.

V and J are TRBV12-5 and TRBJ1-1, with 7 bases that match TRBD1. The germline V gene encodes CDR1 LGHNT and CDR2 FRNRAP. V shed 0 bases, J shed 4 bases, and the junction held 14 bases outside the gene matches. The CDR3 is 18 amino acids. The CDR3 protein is CASGLVRTLTGLPTEAFF. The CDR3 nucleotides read TGTGCTAGTGGTTTGGTACGGACTCTGACAGGGTTGCCCACTGAAGCTTTCTTT.

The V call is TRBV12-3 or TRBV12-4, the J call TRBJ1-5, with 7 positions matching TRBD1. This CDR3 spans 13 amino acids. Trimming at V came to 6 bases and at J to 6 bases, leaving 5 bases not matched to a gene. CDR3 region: CASSQGGSQPQHF. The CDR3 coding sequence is TGTGCCAGCAGCCAGGGGGGCAGTCAGCCCCAGCATTTT.

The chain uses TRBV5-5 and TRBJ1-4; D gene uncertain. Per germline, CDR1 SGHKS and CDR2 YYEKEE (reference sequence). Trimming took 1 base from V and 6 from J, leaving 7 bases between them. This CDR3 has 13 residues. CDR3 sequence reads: CASSLTDHEKLFF. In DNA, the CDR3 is TGTGCCAGCAGCTTGACAGATCATGAAAAACTGTTTTTT.

As DNA, the CDR3 is TGTGCCAGCAGTGAACAGGGACAGGGGATCTACGAGCAGTACTTC. Translating gives CASSEQGQGIYEQYF. This chain connects TRBV2 to TRBJ2-7; 10 bases match TRBD1. J was trimmed by 3 bases and V by 2 bases; bases with no gene match: 4. The CDR3 extends over 15 amino acids. Germline CDR1 and CDR2: SNHLY and FYNNEI. The complete variable domain, with remaining parts taken from reference TRBV2 and TRBJ2-7, reads EPEVTQTPSHQVTQMGQEVILRCVPISNHLYFYWYRQILGQKVEFLVSFYNNEISEKSEIFDDQFSVERPDGSNFTLKIRSTKLEDSAMYFCASSEQGQGIYEQYFGPGTRLTVT.

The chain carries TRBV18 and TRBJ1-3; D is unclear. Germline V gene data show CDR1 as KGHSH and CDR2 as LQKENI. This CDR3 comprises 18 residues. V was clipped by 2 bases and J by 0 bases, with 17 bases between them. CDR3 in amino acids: CASSPTGGGSISGNTIYF. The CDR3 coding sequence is TGTGCCAGCTCACCAACGGGTGGCGGATCGATCTCTGGAAACACCATATATTTT.

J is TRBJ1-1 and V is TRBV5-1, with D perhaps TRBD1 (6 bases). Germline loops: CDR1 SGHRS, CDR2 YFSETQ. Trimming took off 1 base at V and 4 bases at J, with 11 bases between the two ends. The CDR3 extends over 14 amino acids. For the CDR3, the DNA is TGCGCCAGCAGCTTGAACAGGGTGGGCACTGAAGCTTTCTTT. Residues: CASSLNRVGTEAFF.

The DNA of the CDR3 is TGTGCCAGTAAGCATGAAAAACTGTTTTTT. Protein sequence: CASKHEKLFF. V gene TRBV19 combines with J gene TRBJ1-4, with D unresolved. This CDR3 is built from 10 residues. The germline V gene has CDR1 LNHDA and CDR2 SQIVND (reference sequence). Trimming took off 7 bases at V and 6 bases at J, with 3 bases between the two ends.

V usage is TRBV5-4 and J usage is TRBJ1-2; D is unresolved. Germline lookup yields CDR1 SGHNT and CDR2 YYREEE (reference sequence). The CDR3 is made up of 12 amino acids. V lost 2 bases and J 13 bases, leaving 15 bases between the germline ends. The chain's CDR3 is CASSFGQLEVTF. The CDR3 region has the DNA TGTGCCAGCAGCTTTGGTCAGCTCGAGGTCACCTTC.

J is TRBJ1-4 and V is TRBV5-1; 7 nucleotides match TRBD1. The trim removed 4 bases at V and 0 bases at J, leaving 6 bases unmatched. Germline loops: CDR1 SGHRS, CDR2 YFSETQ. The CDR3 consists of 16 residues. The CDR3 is CASSRGRIPTNEKLFF. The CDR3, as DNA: TGCGCCAGCAGCAGGGGGCGAATCCCAACTAATGAAAAACTGTTTTTT.

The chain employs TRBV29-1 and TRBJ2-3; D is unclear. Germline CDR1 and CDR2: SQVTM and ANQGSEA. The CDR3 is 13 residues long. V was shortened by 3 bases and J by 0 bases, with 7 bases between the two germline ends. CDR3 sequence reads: CSVEGSSTDTQYF. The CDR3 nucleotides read TGCAGCGTTGAGGGCAGCAGCACAGATACGCAGTATTTT.

In DNA form, the CDR3 reads TGTGCCAGCAGCAACCCGCCAGGGCTTCATGGCTACACCTTC. As protein: CASSNPPGLHGYTF. The V call is TRBV21-1, the J call TRBJ1-2; the D call in the table, TRBD1, was not verified against the DNA. TRBV21-1 is assigned pseudogene status. CDR3 length: 14 residues.

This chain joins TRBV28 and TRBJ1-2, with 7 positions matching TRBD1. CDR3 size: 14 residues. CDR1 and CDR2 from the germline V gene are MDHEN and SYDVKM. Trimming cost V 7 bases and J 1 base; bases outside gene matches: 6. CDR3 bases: TGTGCCAGCACCGACAGGGCCAATAACTATGGCTACACCTTC. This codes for CASTDRANNYGYTF.

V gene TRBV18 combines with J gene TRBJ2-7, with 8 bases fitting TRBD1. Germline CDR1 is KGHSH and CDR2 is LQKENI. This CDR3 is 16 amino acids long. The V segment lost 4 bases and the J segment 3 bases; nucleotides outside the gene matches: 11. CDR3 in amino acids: CASSLSRGPGDYEQYV. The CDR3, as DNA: TGTGCCAGCTCACTCTCCAGGGGGCCAGGGGACTACGAGCAGTACGTC.

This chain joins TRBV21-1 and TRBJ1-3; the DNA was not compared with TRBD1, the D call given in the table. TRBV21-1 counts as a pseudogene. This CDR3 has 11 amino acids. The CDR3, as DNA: TGTGCCAGCAGCGATCACAGATCCATATATTTT. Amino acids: CASSDHRSIYF.

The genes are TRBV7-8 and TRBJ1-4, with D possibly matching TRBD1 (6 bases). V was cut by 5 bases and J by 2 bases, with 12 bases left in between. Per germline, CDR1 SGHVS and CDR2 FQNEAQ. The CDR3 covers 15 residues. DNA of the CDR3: TGTGCCAGCAGCACCTCGCAGGGGACTAATGAAAAACTGTTTTTT. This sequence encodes CASSTSQGTNEKLFF.

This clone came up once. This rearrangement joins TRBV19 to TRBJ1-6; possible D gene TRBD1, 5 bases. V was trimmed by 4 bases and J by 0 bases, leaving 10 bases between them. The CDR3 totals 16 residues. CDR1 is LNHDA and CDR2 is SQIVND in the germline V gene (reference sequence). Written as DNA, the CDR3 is TGTGCCAGTAGTACAATCGACAGCTCCTATAATTCACCCCTCCACTTT. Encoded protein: CASSTIDSSYNSPLHF.

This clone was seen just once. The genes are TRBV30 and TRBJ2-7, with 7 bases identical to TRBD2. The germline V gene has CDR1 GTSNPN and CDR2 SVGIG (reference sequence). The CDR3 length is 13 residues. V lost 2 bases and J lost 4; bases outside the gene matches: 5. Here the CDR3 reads CAWSKRGPYEQYF. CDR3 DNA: TGTGCCTGGAGTAAGCGGGGCCCATACGAGCAGTACTTC.

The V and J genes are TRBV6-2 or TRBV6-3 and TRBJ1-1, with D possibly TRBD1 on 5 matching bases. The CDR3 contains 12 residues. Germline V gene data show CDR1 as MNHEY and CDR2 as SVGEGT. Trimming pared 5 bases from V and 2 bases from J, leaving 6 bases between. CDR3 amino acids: CASSRGNTEAFF. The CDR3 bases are TGTGCCAGCAGTAGGGGAAACACTGAAGCTTTCTTT.

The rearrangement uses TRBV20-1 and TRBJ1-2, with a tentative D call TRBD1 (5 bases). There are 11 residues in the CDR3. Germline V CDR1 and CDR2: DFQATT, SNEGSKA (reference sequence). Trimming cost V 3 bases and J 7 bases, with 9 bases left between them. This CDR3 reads CSASLGLGYTF. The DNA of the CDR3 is TGCAGTGCTAGTTTGGGGCTTGGCTACACCTTC.